These 21 T cell receptor beta chains share one sample of origin, sequenced in a study of T cell responses to AZD1222 COVID-19 vaccine (dated by TCRdb to about 2021). To prepare the library, the immunoSEQ multiplex PCR assay was applied. The table was pulled from immuneACCESS by TCRdb, which kept in-frame rearrangements only. Such tables lose some clones; where checked, under half of the loss comes from unresolved V genes, and the rest has no known cause. This sample has some 97,000 clones in its table, and 87% of those were observed once. Around 3.8% of the sample is in the top ten clones. The time point label, as the study defines it: baseline before first vaccination. Reading the label with the study, this specimen's treatment or condition is: meningococcal conjugate vaccine given as trial control. Sequenced material: peripheral blood, taken on day 0 of MenACWY control vaccination. The source of these receptors is an adult in good health.

This chain links TRBV7-8 with TRBJ2-3; D tentatively reads TRBD1 or TRBD2 (5 bases each). The CDR3 sequence is 16 residues long. Germline lookup yields CDR1 SGHVS and CDR2 FQNEAQ. Trimming took off 5 bases at V and 0 bases at J, with 15 bases between the two ends. The CDR3 sequence: CASSRWETASTDTQYF. CDR3 DNA: TGTGCCAGCAGCCGCTGGGAGACAGCAAGCACAGATACGCAGTATTTT.

This clone came up once. This sequence joins TRBV5-1 and TRBJ1-4; 8 bases are shared with TRBD1. V was clipped by 0 bases and J by 1 base; unmatched bases: 8. This CDR3 region has 18 residues. Germline V CDR1 and CDR2: SGHRS, YFSETQ. CDR3 amino acids: CASSLAGTGDLTNEKLFF. The CDR3 nucleotides read TGCGCCAGCAGCTTGGCCGGGACAGGAGATCTAACTAATGAAAAACTGTTTTTT.

The CDR3 sequence: CATSETDSSYNEQFF. In nucleotides, the CDR3 is TGTGCCACCAGTGAAACGGACAGCTCCTACAATGAGCAGTTCTTC. The chain recombines TRBV24-1 with TRBJ2-1, with TRBD1 as a possible D gene (6 bases). The CDR3 length is 15 residues. Per germline, CDR1 KGHDR and CDR2 SFDVKD. Trimming took 4 bases from V and 0 from J, leaving 9 bases between them.

This sequence joins TRBV3-1 (or the pseudogene TRBV3-2) and TRBJ1-1; 7 positions match TRBD1. The CDR3 runs 15 residues. The V segment lost 4 bases and the J segment 0 bases; nucleotides outside the gene matches: 5. CDR1 is LGHDT, CDR2 YNNKEL, per germline (reference sequence). The CDR3 nucleotides are TGTGCCAGCAGCCGACCCGGGACAGTGAACACTGAAGCTTTCTTT. The encoded protein is CASSRPGTVNTEAFF.

This clone has just a few counts. V usage is TRBV5-1 and J usage is TRBJ1-3; D is unclear. The germline V and J ends were trimmed by 7 bases and 0 bases, with 14 bases remaining between them. Germline loops: CDR1 SGHRS, CDR2 YFSETQ. The CDR3 loop spans 15 amino acids. In nucleotides, the CDR3 is TGCGCCAGCCGAGAAGGGATCTTCTCTGGAAACACCATATATTTT. Translation gives CASREGIFSGNTIYF.

The chain employs TRBV5-1 and TRBJ2-1; TRBD2 agrees at 14 bases. CDR3 length: 15 amino acids. CDR1 and CDR2 from the germline V gene are SGHRS and YFSETQ. The trim removed 3 bases at V and 5 bases at J, leaving 1 base unmatched. The CDR3 sequence is CASSSGLAGDNEQFF. CDR3 nucleotide sequence: TGCGCCAGCAGCTCGGGACTAGCGGGAGACAATGAGCAGTTCTTC. The variable domain in full, completed from reference TRBV5-1 and TRBJ2-1, reads KAGVTQTPRYLIKTRGQQVTLSCSPISGHRSVSWYQQTPGQGLQFLFEYFSETQRNKGNFPGRFSGRQFSNSRSEMNVSTLELGDSALYLCASSSGLAGDNEQFFGPGTRLTVL.

This chain connects TRBV2 to TRBJ2-7; D is uncertain. This CDR3 comprises 13 residues. Germline CDR1 is SNHLY and CDR2 is FYNNEI. Trimming stripped 1 base from V and 0 bases from J, with 4 bases between. The CDR3 DNA follows: TGTGCCAGCAGTGAAGACAGCTCCTACGAGCAGTACTTC. Translating gives CASSEDSSYEQYF.

The V gene is TRBV3-1 (or the pseudogene TRBV3-2), the J gene TRBJ2-7; no reliable D call. The CDR3 contains 12 residues. V was cut by 4 bases and J by 6 bases, with 10 bases left in between. Germline V gene sequence: CDR1 LGHDT, CDR2 YNNKEL (reference sequence). CDR3 nucleotide sequence: TGTGCCAGCAGCCCCAGACTCTCCGAGCAGTACTTC. Amino acids: CASSPRLSEQYF.

This clone was detected once. The rearrangement joins TRBV5-1 to TRBJ2-7; D perhaps matches TRBD2 (5 bases). This CDR3 is 15 amino acids long. With 0 bases removed from V and 5 bases from J, the gap between germline ends came to 15 bases. In germline, CDR1 is SGHRS, CDR2 YFSETQ. For the CDR3, the DNA is TGCGCCAGCAGCTTGGGGGCCTTTCAGAGGGACGAGCAGTACTTC. This codes for CASSLGAFQRDEQYF. Full variable domain (missing parts from reference TRBV5-1 and TRBJ2-7): KAGVTQTPRYLIKTRGQQVTLSCSPISGHRSVSWYQQTPGQGLQFLFEYFSETQRNKGNFPGRFSGRQFSNSRSEMNVSTLELGDSALYLCASSLGAFQRDEQYFGPGTRLTVT.

The chain employs TRBV7-8 and TRBJ1-4; 7 bases match TRBD1. The trim removed 1 base at V and 8 bases at J, leaving 4 bases unmatched. The CDR3 loop spans 14 amino acids. Germline V lookup: CDR1 SGHVS, CDR2 FQNEAQ. The CDR3, as DNA: TGTGCCAGCAGCTTAGGACAGGGCTACGAAAAACTGTTTTTT. As protein: CASSLGQGYEKLFF.

The rearrangement joins TRBV28 to TRBJ2-4; TRBD2 matches at 11 bases. The V gene end was trimmed by 6 bases and the J gene end by 9 bases; junction bases not matched to a gene: 7. The CDR3 runs to 14 residues. Germline CDR1 MDHEN, CDR2 SYDVKM. In nucleotides, the CDR3 is TGTGCCAGCAGGACCCGACTAGCGGGGACCATTCAGTACTTC. Protein product: CASRTRLAGTIQYF.

V usage is TRBV4-3 and J usage is TRBJ2-1; D is ambiguous. The CDR3 loop spans 13 amino acids. CDR1 and CDR2 from the germline V gene are LGHNA and YSLEER. V was shortened by 0 bases and J by 9 bases, with 9 bases between the two germline ends. The CDR3 nucleotides are TGCGCCAGCAGCCAAGAGCTCCGGGTTGAGCAGTTCTTC. As protein: CASSQELRVEQFF.

The genes are TRBV19 and TRBJ1-3; no clear D gene. The CDR3 is 14 residues long. CDR1 and CDR2 (germline): LNHDA, SQIVND (reference sequence). V was shortened by 6 bases and J by 2 bases, with 11 bases between the two germline ends. The CDR3 reads CASRIKITGNTIYF. The CDR3 DNA sequence: TGTGCCAGTAGGATTAAGATCACTGGAAACACCATATATTTT.

V usage is TRBV29-1 and J usage is TRBJ1-2; 8 bases are shared with TRBD1. The V gene end was trimmed by 1 base and the J gene end by 7 bases; junction bases not matched to a gene: 8. This CDR3 is 14 amino acids long. Germline assignment: CDR1 SQVTM and CDR2 ANQGSEA. The CDR3 sequence is CSVEGVPGGVGYTF. CDR3 sequence (DNA): TGCAGCGTTGAAGGTGTTCCAGGGGGCGTTGGCTACACCTTC.

Comments on this clone: This sample includes further DNA sequences coding for the same CDR3. V usage is TRBV9 and J usage is TRBJ1-4; D is ambiguous. Trimming shortened V by 0 bases and J by 5 bases, and 11 bases separated the two germline ends. The CDR3 sequence is 15 residues long. The germline gives CDR1 SGDLS, CDR2 YYNGEE. CDR3 sequence reads: CASSVGGRRNEKLFF. The CDR3 DNA reads as TGTGCCAGCAGCGTAGGCGGCAGGAGGAATGAAAAACTGTTTTTT.

The rearrangement joins TRBV20-1 to TRBJ2-3; 13 nucleotides align to TRBD2. The V and J ends lost 3 bases and 2 bases, in that order; junction bases with no gene match: 8. CDR1 and CDR2 (germline): DFQATT, SNEGSKA (reference sequence). The CDR3 extends over 17 amino acids. The CDR3 loop reads CSASAWTSGGNTDTQYF. CDR3 DNA sequence: TGCAGTGCTAGTGCTTGGACTAGCGGGGGCAACACAGATACGCAGTATTTT.

This chain uses TRBV27 with TRBJ1-3; D is uncertain. Germline V gene sequence: CDR1 MNHEY, CDR2 SMNVEV (reference sequence). The CDR3 runs to 16 residues. Trimming left V 2 bases short and J 0 bases short, with 11 bases between. DNA of the CDR3: TGTGCCAGCAGTTTAGACGGCGTTAGCTCTGGAAACACCATATATTTT. Its protein product is CASSLDGVSSGNTIYF.

The CDR3 sequence is CASSPLFAGGAGNEQFF. CDR3 in DNA: TGTGCCAGCAGCCCGTTGTTTGCGGGAGGGGCGGGCAATGAGCAGTTCTTC. The chain is built from TRBV5-8 and TRBJ2-1; 9 bases are a match to TRBD2. The CDR3 has 17 amino acids. Germline loops: CDR1 SGHTS, CDR2 YDEGEE. J was trimmed by 6 bases and V by 4 bases; bases with no gene match: 14.

The chain couples TRBV6-1 to TRBJ2-7; maybe TRBD2 (6 bases). Trimming cost V 3 bases and J 6 bases, with 12 bases left between them. The CDR3 runs to 13 residues. The V gene's germline CDR1 is MNHNS and CDR2 SASEGT. CDR3 sequence (DNA): TGTGCCAGCAGTGATGGGGGAGGCCGCGAGCAGTACTTC. Its translation is CASSDGGGREQYF.

The chain recombines TRBV9 with TRBJ2-5; 8 nucleotides line up with TRBD2. Per the germline V gene, CDR1 is SGDLS and CDR2 is YYNGEE. The CDR3 spans 17 residues. The ends lost 0 bases at V and 1 base at J; junction bases unmatched: 8. The CDR3 region has the DNA TGTGCCAGCAGCGTAGGATCCGGGAGGGGGGTCCAAGAGACCCAGTACTTC. As protein: CASSVGSGRGVQETQYF.

V and J are TRBV6-6 and TRBJ1-2; 8 bases match TRBD1. Germline assignment: CDR1 MNHNY and CDR2 SVGAGI (reference sequence). The CDR3 sequence is 16 residues long. Losses at the gene ends were 6 bases for V and 8 bases for J; bases not matched to a gene: 17. The CDR3 DNA follows: TGTGCCAGCAGCACCCCGGACAGGGCAACGGGTAGGGGCTACACCTTC. This translates into CASSTPDRATGRGYTF.